This T cell receptor (beta chain) comes out of a study of cytomegalovirus exposure and HLA in healthy donors. Study-level points and caveats: Being productive about 87% or about 30% of the time was typical of most TCR beta V segments in an earlier analysis.

With 60 Vbeta and 13 Jbeta primers, the PCR was carried out. Profiled with immunoSEQ multiplex PCR; TCRdb holds only in-frame clones, not every one. The sample includes about 160,000 clones, roughly 80% of them seen just once. In regard to this clone: The antigen is undetermined.

The sample comprised PBMCs. The receptor was derived from a female donor in good health and CMV-seronegative.

In DNA, the CDR3 is TGTGCCAGTAGTATACGGGGATACACTGAAGCTTTCTTT. Amino acid sequence: CASSIRGYTEAFF. The rearrangement uses TRBV19 and TRBJ1-1, with D unresolved. CDR1 and CDR2 from the germline V gene are LNHDA and SQIVND (reference sequence). V lost 2 bases, J lost 3 bases, and 7 bases lay in between. This CDR3 spans 13 amino acids.